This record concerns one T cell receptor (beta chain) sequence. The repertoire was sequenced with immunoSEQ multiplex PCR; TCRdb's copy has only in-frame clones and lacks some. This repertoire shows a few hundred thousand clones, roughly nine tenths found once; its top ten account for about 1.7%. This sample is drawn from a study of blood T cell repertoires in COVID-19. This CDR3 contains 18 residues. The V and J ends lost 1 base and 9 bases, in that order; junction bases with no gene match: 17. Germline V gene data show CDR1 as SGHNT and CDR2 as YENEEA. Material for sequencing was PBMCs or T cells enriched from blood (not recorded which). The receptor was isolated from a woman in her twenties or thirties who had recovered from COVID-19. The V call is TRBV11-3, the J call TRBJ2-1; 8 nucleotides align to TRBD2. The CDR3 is CASSLGPGLRGAGGEQFF. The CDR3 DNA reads TGTGCCAGCAGCTTAGGTCCGGGTTTGCGGGGGGCCGGGGGTGAGCAGTTCTTC. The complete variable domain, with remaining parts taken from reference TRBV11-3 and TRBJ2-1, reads EAGVVQSPRYKIIEKKQPVAFWCNPISGHNTLYWYLQNLGQGPELLIRYENEEAVDDSQLPKDRFSAERLKGVDSTLKIQPAELGDSAVYLCASSLGPGLRGAGGEQFFGPGTRLTVL.